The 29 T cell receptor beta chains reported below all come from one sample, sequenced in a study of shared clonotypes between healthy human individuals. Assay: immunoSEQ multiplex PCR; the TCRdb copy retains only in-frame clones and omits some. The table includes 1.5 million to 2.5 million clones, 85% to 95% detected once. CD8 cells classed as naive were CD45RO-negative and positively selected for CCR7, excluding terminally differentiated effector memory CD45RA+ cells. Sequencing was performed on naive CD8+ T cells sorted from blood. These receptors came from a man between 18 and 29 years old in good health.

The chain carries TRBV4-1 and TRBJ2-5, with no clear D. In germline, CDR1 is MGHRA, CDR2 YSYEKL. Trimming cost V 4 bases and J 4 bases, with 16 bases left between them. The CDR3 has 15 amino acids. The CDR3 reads CASSLQDGFLETQYF. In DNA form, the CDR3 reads TGCGCCAGCAGCCTCCAGGACGGCTTTTTAGAGACCCAGTACTTC.

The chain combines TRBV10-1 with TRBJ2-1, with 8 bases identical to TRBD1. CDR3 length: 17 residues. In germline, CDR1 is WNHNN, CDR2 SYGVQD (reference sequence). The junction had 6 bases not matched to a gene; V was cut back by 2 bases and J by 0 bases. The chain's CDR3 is CASSEGAGGTSYNEQFF. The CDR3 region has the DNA TGCGCCAGCAGTGAGGGGGCAGGGGGCACCTCCTACAATGAGCAGTTCTTC.

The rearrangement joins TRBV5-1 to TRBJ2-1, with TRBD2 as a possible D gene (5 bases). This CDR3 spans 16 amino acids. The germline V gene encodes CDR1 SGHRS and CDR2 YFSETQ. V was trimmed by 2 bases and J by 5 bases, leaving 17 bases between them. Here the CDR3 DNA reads TGCGCCAGCAGCTTACGTTCCGAGGGAACCCACAATGAGCAGTTCTTC. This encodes CASSLRSEGTHNEQFF.

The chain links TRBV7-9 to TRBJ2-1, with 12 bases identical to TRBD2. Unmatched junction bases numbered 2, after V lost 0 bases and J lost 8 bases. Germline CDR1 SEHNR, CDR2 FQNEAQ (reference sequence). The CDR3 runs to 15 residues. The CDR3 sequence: CASSLAASGGDEQFF. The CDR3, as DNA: TGTGCCAGCAGCTTAGCGGCTAGCGGGGGGGATGAGCAGTTCTTC.

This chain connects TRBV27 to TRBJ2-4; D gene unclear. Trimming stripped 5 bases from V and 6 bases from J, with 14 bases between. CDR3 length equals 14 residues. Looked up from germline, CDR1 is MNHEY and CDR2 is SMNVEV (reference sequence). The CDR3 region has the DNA TGTGCCAGCAGTCCACTCGGGTCTTTAAACATTCAGTACTTC. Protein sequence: CASSPLGSLNIQYF.

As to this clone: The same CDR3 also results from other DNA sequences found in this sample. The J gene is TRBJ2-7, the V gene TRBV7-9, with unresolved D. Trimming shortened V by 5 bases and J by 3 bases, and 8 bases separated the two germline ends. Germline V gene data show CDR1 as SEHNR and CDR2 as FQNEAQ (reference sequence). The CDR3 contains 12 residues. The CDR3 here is CASSGTDYEQYF. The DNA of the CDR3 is TGTGCCAGCAGCGGTACGGACTACGAGCAGTACTTC.

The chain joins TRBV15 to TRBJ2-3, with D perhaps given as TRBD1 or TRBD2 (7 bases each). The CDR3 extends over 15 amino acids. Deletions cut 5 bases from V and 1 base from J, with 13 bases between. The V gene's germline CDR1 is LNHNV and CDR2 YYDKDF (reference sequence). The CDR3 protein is CATSLGGTGTDTQYF. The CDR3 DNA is TGTGCCACCAGCCTGGGGGGGACAGGCACAGATACGCAGTATTTT.

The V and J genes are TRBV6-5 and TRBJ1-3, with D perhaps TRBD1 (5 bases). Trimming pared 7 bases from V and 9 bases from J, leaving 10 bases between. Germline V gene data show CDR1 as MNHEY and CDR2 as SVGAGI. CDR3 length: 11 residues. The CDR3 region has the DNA TGTGCCAGCACCTCGGGGGGCACCATATATTTT. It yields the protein CASTSGGTIYF.

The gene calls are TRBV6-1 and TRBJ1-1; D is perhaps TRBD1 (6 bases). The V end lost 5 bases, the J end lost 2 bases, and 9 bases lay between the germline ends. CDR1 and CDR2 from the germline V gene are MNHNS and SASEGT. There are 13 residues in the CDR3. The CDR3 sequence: CASSWTDNTEAFF. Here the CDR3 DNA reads TGTGCCAGCAGTTGGACAGACAACACTGAAGCTTTCTTT.

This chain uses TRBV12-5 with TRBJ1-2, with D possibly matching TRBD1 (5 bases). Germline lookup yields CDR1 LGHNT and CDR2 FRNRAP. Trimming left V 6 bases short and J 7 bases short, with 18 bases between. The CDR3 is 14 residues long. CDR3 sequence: CASGLFPGLGGYTF. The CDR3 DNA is TGTGCTAGTGGCTTGTTCCCGGGACTAGGTGGCTACACCTTC.

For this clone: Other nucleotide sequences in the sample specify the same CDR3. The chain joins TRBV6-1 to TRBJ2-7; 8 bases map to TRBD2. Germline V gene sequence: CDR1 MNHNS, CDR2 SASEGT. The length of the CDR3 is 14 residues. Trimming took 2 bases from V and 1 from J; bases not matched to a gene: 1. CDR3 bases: TGTGCCAGCAGTGAAAGCGGGAGTTCCTACGAGCAGTACTTC. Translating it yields CASSESGSSYEQYF.

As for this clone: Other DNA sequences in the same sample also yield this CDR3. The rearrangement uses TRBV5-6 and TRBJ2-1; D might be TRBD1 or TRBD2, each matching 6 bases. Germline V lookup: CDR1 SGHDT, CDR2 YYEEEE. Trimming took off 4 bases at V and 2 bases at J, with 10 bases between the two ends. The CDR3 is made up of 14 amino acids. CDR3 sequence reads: CASSPGGPYNEQFF. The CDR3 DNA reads TGTGCCAGCAGCCCCGGGGGCCCCTACAATGAGCAGTTCTTC.

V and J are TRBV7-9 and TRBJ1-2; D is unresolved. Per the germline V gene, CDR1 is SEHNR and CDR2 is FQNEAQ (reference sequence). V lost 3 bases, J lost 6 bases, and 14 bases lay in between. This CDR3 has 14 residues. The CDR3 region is CASSLERIANGYTF. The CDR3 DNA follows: TGTGCCAGCAGCTTGGAGAGGATAGCGAATGGCTACACCTTC.

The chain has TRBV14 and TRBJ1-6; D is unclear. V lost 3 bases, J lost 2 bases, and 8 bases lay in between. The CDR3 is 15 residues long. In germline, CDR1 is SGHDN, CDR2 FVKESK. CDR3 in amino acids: CASSQAEPYNSPLHF. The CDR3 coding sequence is TGTGCCAGCAGCCAGGCGGAGCCCTATAATTCACCCCTCCACTTT. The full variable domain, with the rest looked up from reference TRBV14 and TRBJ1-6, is EAGVTQFPSHSVIEKGQTVTLRCDPISGHDNLYWYRRVMGKEIKFLLHFVKESKQDESGMPNNRFLAERTGGTYSTLKVQPAELEDSGVYFCASSQAEPYNSPLHFGNGTRLTVT.

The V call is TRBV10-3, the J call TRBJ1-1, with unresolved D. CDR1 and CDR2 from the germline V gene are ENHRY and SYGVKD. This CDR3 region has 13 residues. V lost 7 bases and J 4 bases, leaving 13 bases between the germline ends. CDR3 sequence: CAIIGEGFTEAFF. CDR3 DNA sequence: TGTGCCATCATTGGGGAGGGTTTCACTGAAGCTTTCTTT.

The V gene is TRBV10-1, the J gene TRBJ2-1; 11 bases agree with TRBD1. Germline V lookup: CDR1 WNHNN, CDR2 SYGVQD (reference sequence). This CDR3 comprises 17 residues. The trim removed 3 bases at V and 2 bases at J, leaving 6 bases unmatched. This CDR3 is CASSDPRTGGPYNEQFF. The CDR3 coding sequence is TGCGCCAGCAGTGACCCTAGGACAGGGGGCCCCTACAATGAGCAGTTCTTC.

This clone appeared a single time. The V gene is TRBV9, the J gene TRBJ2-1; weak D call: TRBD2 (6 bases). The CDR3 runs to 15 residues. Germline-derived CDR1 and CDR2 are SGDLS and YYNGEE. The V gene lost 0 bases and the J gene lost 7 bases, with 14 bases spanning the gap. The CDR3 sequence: CASSVGGAARNEQFF. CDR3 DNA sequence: TGTGCCAGCAGCGTAGGCGGGGCCGCGAGGAATGAGCAGTTCTTC. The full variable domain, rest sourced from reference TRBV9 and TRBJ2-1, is DSGVTQTPKHLITATGQRVTLRCSPRSGDLSVYWYQQSLDQGLQFLIQYYNGEERAKGNILERFSAQQFPDLHSELNLSSLELGDSALYFCASSVGGAARNEQFFGPGTRLTVL.

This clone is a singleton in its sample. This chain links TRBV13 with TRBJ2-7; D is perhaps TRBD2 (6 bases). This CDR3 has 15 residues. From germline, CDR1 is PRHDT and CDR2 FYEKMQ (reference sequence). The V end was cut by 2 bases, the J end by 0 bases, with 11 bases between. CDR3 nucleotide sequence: TGTGCCAGCAGCTTATTGGGGGGAAGCTCCTACGAGCAGTACTTC. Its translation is CASSLLGGSSYEQYF.

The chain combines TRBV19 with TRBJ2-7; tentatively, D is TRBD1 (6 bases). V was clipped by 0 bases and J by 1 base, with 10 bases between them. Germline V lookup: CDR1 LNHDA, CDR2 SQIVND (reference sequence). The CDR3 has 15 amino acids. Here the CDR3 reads CASSIDGTLSYEQYF. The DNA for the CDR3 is TGTGCCAGTAGTATAGATGGGACATTATCCTACGAGCAGTACTTC.

CDR3 amino acids: CASTDFRQGYNQPQHF. Here the CDR3 DNA reads TGTGCCAGTACGGACTTCCGACAGGGGTACAATCAGCCCCAGCATTTT. The chain recombines TRBV19 with TRBJ1-5; the match to TRBD1 covers 8 bases. Germline CDR1 LNHDA, CDR2 SQIVND (reference sequence). V was pared by 7 bases and J by 3 bases, with 11 bases of the junction left unmatched. This CDR3 contains 16 residues.

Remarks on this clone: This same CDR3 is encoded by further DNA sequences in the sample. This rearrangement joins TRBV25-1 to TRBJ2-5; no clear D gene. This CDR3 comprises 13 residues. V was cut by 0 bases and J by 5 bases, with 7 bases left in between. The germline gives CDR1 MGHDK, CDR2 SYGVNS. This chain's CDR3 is CASSEYLGETQYF. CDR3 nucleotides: TGTGCCAGCAGTGAATATCTGGGGGAGACCCAGTACTTC.

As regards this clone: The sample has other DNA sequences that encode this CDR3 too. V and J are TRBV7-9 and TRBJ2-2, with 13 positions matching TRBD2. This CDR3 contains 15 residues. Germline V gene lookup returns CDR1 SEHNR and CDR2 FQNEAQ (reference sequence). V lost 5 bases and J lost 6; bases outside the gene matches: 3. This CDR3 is CASSQLAGGAGELFF. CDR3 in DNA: TGTGCCAGCAGCCAACTAGCGGGAGGGGCCGGGGAGCTGTTTTTT.

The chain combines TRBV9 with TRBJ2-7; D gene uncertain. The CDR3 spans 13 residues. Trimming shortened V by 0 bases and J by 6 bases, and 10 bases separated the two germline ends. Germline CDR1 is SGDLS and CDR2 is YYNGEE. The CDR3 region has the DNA TGTGCCAGCAGCGTAGGGGTGTCGACCGAGCAGTACTTC. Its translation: CASSVGVSTEQYF. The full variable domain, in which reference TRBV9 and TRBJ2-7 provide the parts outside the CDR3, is DSGVTQTPKHLITATGQRVTLRCSPRSGDLSVYWYQQSLDQGLQFLIQYYNGEERAKGNILERFSAQQFPDLHSELNLSSLELGDSALYFCASSVGVSTEQYFGPGTRLTVT.

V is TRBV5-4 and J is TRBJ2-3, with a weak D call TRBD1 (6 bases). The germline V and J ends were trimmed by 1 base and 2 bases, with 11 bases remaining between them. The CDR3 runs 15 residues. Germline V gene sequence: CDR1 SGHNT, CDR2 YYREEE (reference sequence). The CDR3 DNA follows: TGTGCCAGCAGCTTGTCACAGGGACACACAGATACGCAGTATTTT. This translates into CASSLSQGHTDTQYF.

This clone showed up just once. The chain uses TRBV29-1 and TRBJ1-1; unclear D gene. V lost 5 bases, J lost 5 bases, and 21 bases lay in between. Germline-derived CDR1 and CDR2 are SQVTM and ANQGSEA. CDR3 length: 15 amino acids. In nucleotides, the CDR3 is TGCAGCGTTTACCTAGACGAAGGAAGAACAACTGAAGCTTTCTTT. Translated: CSVYLDEGRTTEAFF.

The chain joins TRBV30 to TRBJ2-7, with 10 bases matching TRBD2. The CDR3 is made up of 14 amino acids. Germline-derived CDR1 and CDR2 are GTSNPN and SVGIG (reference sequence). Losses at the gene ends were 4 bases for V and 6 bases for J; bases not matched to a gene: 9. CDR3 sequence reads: CAWTGTSVVGEQYF. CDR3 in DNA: TGTGCCTGGACCGGGACTAGCGTGGTGGGCGAGCAGTACTTC.

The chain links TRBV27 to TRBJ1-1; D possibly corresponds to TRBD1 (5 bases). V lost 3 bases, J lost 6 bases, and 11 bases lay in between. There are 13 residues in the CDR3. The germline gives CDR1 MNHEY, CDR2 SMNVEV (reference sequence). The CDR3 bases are TGTGCCAGCAGTTTGTGGGGGGAGGCTGAAGCTTTCTTT. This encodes CASSLWGEAEAFF.

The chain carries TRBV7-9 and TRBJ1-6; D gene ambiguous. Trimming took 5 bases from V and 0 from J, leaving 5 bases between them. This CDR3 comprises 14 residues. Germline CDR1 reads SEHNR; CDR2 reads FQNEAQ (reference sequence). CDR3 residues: CASSPGSYNSPLHF. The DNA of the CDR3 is TGTGCCAGCAGCCCCGGCTCCTATAATTCACCCCTCCACTTT.

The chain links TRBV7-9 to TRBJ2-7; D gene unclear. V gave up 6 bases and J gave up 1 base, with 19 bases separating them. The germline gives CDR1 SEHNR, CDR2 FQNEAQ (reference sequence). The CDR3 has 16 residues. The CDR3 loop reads CASRGISQQESYEQYF. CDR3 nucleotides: TGTGCCAGCAGGGGGATCAGTCAACAAGAATCCTACGAGCAGTACTTC.